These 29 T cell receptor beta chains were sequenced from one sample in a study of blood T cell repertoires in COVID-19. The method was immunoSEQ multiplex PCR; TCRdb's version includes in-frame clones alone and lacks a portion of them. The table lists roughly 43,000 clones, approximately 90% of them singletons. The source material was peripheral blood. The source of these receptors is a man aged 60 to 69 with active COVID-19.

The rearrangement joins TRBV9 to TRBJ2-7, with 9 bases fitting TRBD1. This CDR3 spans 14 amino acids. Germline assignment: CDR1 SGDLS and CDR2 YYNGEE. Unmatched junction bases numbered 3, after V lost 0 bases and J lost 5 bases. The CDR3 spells CASSVGGQGHEQYF. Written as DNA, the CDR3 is TGTGCCAGCAGCGTAGGGGGACAGGGCCACGAGCAGTACTTC.

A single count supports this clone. The CDR3 coding sequence is TGTGCCAGTCCGAGACAGGGTTTGGACCAAGAGACCCAGTACTTC. The encoded protein is CASPRQGLDQETQYF. V gene TRBV6-5 combines with J gene TRBJ2-5; TRBD1 matches 7 bases. V was pared by 9 bases and J by 0 bases, with 10 bases of the junction left unmatched. The CDR3 extends over 15 amino acids. CDR1 and CDR2 (germline): MNHEY, SVGAGI.

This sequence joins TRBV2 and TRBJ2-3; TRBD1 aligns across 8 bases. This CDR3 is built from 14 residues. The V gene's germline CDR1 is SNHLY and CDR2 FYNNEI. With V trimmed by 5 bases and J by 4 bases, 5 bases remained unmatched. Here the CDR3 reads CASSPGQVADTQYF. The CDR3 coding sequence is TGTGCCAGCAGTCCGGGACAGGTTGCAGATACGCAGTATTTT. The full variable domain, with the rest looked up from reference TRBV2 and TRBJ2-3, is EPEVTQTPSHQVTQMGQEVILRCVPISNHLYFYWYRQILGQKVEFLVSFYNNEISEKSEIFDDQFSVERPDGSNFTLKIRSTKLEDSAMYFCASSPGQVADTQYFGPGTRLTVL.

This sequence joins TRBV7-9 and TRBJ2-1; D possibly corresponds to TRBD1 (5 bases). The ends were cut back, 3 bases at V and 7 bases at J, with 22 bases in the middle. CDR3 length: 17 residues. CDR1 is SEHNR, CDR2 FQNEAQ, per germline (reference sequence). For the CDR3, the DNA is TGTGCCAGCAGCTTTGGGGCCTACGGGTCCCCAGGGAATGAGCAGTTCTTC. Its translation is CASSFGAYGSPGNEQFF.

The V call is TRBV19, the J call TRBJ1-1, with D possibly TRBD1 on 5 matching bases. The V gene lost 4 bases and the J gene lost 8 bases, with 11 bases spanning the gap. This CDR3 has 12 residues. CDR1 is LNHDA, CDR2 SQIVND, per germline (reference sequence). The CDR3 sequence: CASSSRAGEAFF. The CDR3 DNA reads TGTGCCAGTAGTAGTAGGGCAGGGGAAGCTTTCTTT.

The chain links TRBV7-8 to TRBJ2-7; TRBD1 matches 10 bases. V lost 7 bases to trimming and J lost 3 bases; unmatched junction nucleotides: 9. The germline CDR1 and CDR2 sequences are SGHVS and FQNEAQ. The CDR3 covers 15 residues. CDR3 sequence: CASTSIWTGGYEQYF. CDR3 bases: TGTGCCAGCACCTCCATTTGGACAGGGGGCTACGAGCAGTACTTC.

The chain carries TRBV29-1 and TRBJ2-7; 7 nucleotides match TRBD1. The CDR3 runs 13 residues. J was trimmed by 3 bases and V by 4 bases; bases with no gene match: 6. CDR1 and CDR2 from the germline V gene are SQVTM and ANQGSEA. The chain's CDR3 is CSVVQAGGYEQYF. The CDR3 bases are TGCAGCGTTGTTCAGGCAGGGGGCTACGAGCAGTACTTC.

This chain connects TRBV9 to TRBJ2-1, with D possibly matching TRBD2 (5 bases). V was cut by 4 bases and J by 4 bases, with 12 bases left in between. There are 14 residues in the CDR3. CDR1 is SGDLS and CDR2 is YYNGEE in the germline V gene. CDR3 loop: CASSPSGPYNEQFF. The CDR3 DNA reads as TGTGCCAGCAGCCCAAGCGGACCGTACAATGAGCAGTTCTTC. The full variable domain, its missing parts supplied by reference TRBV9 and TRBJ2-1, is DSGVTQTPKHLITATGQRVTLRCSPRSGDLSVYWYQQSLDQGLQFLIQYYNGEERAKGNILERFSAQQFPDLHSELNLSSLELGDSALYFCASSPSGPYNEQFFGPGTRLTVL.

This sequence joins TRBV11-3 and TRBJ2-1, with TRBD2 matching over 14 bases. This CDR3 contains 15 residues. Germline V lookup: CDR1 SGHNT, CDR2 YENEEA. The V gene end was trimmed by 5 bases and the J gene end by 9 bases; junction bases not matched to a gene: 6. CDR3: CASSPGLAGEREQFF. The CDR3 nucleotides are TGTGCCAGCAGCCCGGGACTAGCGGGAGAGCGTGAGCAGTTCTTC.

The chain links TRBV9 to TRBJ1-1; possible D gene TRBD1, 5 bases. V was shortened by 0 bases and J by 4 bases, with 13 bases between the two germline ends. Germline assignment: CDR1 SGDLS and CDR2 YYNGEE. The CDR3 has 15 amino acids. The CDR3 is CASSVDVGGFTEAFF. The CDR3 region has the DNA TGTGCCAGCAGCGTAGATGTCGGGGGGTTCACTGAAGCTTTCTTT.

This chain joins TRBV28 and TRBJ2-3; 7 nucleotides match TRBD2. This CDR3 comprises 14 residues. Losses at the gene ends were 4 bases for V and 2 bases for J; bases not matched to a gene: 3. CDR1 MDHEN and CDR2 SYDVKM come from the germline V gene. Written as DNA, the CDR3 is TGTGCCAGCAGTTCCGGGGGGACCACAGATACGCAGTATTTT. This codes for CASSSGGTTDTQYF.

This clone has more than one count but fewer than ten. The DNA of the CDR3 is TGTGCCAGCAGTCCGTTTACCGGGACAGATCTTTACGAGCAGTACTTC. It yields the protein CASSPFTGTDLYEQYF. V usage is TRBV28 and J usage is TRBJ2-7; 7 nucleotides align to TRBD1. V gave up 5 bases and J gave up 4 bases; unmatched junction bases: 14. The V gene's germline CDR1 is MDHEN and CDR2 SYDVKM. The CDR3 extends over 16 amino acids.

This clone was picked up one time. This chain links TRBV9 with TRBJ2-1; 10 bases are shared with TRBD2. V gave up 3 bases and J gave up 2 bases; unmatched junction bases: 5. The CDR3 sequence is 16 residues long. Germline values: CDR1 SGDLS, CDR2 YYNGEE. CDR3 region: CASSEQAGGPYNEQFF. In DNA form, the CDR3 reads TGTGCCAGCAGCGAACAAGCGGGAGGGCCCTACAATGAGCAGTTCTTC. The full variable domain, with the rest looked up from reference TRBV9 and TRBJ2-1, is DSGVTQTPKHLITATGQRVTLRCSPRSGDLSVYWYQQSLDQGLQFLIQYYNGEERAKGNILERFSAQQFPDLHSELNLSSLELGDSALYFCASSEQAGGPYNEQFFGPGTRLTVL.

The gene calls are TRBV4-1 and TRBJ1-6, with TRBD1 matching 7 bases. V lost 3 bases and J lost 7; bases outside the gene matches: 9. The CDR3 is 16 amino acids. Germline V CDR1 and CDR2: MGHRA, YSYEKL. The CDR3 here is CASSHIPGQKNSPLHF. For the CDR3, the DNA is TGCGCCAGCAGCCACATACCGGGACAGAAGAATTCACCCCTCCACTTT.

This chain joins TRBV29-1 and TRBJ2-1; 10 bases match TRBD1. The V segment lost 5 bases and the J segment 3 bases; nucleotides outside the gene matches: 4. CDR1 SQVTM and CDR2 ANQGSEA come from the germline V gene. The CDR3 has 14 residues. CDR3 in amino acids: CSVRDRGRYNEQFF. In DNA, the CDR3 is TGCAGCGTTCGGGACAGGGGCCGCTACAATGAGCAGTTCTTC.

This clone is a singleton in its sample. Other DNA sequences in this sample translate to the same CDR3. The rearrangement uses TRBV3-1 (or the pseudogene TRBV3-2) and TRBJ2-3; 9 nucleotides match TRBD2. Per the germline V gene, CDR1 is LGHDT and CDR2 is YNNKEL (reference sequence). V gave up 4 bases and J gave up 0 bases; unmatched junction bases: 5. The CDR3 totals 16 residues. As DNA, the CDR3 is TGTGCCAGCAGCCCCTTAGCGGGAGCAAGCACAGATACGCAGTATTTT. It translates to CASSPLAGASTDTQYF.

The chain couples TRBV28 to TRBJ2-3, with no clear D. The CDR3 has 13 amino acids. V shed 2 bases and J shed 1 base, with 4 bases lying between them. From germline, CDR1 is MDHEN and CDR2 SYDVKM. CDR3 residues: CASSLRGTDTQYF. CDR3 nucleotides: TGTGCCAGCAGTTTACGGGGCACAGATACGCAGTATTTT.

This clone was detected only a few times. The CDR3 region has the DNA TGTGCCAGCAGTAAGGGGGGGAATTCACCCCTCCACTTT. It yields the protein CASSKGGNSPLHF. The chain links TRBV6-5 to TRBJ1-6, with D maybe TRBD1 (6 bases). The germline V gene encodes CDR1 MNHEY and CDR2 SVGAGI. The V gene lost 5 bases and the J gene lost 7 bases, with 9 bases spanning the gap. The CDR3 spans 13 residues.

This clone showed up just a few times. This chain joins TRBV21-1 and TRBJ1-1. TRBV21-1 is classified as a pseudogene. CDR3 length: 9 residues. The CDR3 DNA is TGTGCCAGTCTTAATGAAGCTTTCTTT. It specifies CASLNEAFF.

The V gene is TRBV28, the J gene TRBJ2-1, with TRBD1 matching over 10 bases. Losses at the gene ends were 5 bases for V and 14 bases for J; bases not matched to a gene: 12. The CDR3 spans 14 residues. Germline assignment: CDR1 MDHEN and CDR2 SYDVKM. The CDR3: CASSPTSGTGVEFF. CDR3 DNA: TGTGCCAGCAGTCCCACGTCCGGGACAGGGGTTGAGTTCTTC.

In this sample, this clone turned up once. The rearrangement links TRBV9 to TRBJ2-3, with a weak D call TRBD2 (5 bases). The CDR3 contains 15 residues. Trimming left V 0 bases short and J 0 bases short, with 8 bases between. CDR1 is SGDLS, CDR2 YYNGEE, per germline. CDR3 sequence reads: CASSVARTSTDTQYF. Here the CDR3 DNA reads TGTGCCAGCAGCGTAGCTAGGACTAGCACAGATACGCAGTATTTT.

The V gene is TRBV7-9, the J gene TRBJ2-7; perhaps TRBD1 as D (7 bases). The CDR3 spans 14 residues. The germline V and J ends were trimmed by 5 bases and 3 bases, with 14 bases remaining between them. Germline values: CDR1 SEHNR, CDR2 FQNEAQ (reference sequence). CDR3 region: CASSPPGGNYEQYF. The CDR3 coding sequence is TGTGCCAGCAGCCCCCCAGGGGGGAACTACGAGCAGTACTTC.

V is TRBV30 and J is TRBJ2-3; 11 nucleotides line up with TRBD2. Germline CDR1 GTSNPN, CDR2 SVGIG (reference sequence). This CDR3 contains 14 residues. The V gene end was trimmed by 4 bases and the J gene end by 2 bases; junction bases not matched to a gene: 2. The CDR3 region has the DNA TGTGCCTGGAAGACTAGCGGGGCCACAGATACGCAGTATTTT. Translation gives CAWKTSGATDTQYF.

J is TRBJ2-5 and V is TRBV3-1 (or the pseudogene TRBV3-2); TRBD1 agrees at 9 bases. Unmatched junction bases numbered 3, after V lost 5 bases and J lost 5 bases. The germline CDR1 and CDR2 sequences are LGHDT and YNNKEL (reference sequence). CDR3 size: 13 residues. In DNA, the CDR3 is TGTGCCAGCAGCGGACAGGGGTCGGAGACCCAGTACTTC. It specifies CASSGQGSETQYF.

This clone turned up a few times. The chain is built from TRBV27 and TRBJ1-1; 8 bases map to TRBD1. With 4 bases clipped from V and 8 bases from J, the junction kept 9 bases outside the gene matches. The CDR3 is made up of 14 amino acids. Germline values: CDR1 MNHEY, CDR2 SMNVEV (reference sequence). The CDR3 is CASSSSQGAREAFF. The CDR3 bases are TGTGCCAGCAGTTCATCTCAGGGGGCCCGGGAAGCTTTCTTT.

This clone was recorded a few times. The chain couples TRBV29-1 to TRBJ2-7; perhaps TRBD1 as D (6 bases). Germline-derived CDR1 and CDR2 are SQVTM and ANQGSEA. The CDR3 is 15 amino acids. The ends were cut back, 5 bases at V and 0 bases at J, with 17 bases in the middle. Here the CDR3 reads CSVYIQTGYSYEQYF. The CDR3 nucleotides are TGCAGCGTTTACATTCAAACAGGGTACTCCTACGAGCAGTACTTC.

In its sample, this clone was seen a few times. CDR3 protein: CASSQWGEGQSPGANVLTF. The CDR3 DNA reads as TGTGCCAGCAGCCAATGGGGGGAGGGCCAATCTCCTGGGGCCAACGTCCTGACTTTC. This rearrangement joins TRBV3-1 (or the pseudogene TRBV3-2) to TRBJ2-6; 7 bases match TRBD2. Germline V gene lookup returns CDR1 LGHDT and CDR2 YNNKEL (reference sequence). V lost 2 bases and J lost 2; bases outside the gene matches: 12. CDR3 size: 19 residues.

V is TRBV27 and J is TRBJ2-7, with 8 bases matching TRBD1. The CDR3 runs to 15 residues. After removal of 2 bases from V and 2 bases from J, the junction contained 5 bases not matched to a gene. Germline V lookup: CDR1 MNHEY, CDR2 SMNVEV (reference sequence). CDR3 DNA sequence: TGTGCCAGCAGTTTACTAGGACAGGGAGCCTACGAGCAGTACTTC. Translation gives CASSLLGQGAYEQYF.

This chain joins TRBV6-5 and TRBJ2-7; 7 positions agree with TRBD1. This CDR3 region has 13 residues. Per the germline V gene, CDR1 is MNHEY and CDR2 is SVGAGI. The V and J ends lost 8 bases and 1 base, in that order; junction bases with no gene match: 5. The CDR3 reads CASRQGWSYEQYF. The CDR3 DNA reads TGTGCCAGCCGACAGGGATGGTCCTACGAGCAGTACTTC.